Listed below are T cell receptor beta chains from one sample, sequenced in a study of CD8+CD57+ T cells in acquired aplastic anemia. TCRdb recomputed calls from the reads with MiXCR, one row per CDR3 protein. The sample includes approximately 95,000 distinct CDR3 sequences, roughly 70% seen only once; the top ten take 55% to 65%. The sequenced sample was sorted CD4+, CD8+, or CD8+CD57+ T cells (not recorded which) from PBMCs. These receptors all stem from a human donor with aplastic anemia. Both conserved end residues are part of each CDR3. The D gene is left open where the match is weak. Some rows have no size entry. The others give once, few or many, or a class for an expanded clone.

v_call,d_call,cdr3_length,j_call,clone_size,cdr3_aa,cdr3_nt
TRBV15,NA,17,TRBJ2-6,NA,CATSRDRRFSGANVLTF,TGTGCCACCAGCAGAGATAGGCGATTTTCTGGGGCCAACGTCCTGACTTTC
TRBV15,TRBD1,17,TRBJ2-7,NA,CATSSRFGDRGRDEQYF,TGTGCCACCAGCAGTCGGTTTGGGGATAGGGGGCGCGACGAGCAGTACTTC
TRBV29-1,NA,12,TRBJ2-7,few,CSVLQDSYEQYF,TGCAGCGTTTTGCAGGACTCCTACGAGCAGTACTTC
TRBV29-1,NA,13,TRBJ1-2,NA,CSVVGGENYGYTF,TGCAGCGTTGTAGGGGGGGAGAACTATGGCTACACCTTC
TRBV25-1,NA,16,TRBJ2-2,once,CASSEFEDLNTGELFF,TGTGCCAGCAGTGAATTTGAGGATTTGAACACCGGGGAGCTGTTTTTT
TRBV20-1,NA,11,TRBJ1-1,NA,CSAPGDTEAFF,TGCAGTGCCCCTGGGGATACTGAAGCTTTCTTT
TRBV10-1,TRBD2,18,TRBJ2-1,few,CASSDPDPTGGAYNEQFF,TGCGCCAGCAGTGATCCGGACCCTACGGGGGGGGCCTACAATGAGCAGTTCTTC
TRBV14,TRBD1,16,TRBJ1-2,NA,CASSQLATGGSYGYTF,TGTGCCAGCAGCCAATTAGCCACAGGGGGAAGCTATGGCTACACCTTC
TRBV29-1,NA,13,TRBJ1-2,NA,CSVEMGGGYGYTF,TGCAGCGTTGAGATGGGGGGCGGCTATGGCTACACCTTC
TRBV5-8,TRBD1,13,TRBJ1-1,NA,CASSPQGTTEAFF,TGTGCCAGCAGCCCACAGGGGACCACTGAAGCTTTCTTT
TRBV7-2,TRBD1,15,TRBJ1-1,many,CASSRDSHFNTEAFF,TGTGCCAGCAGCCGGGACAGCCATTTTAACACTGAAGCTTTCTTT
TRBV10-3,TRBD1,13,TRBJ2-1,NA,CAIRGRGNNEQFF,TGTGCCATCAGGGGCAGGGGGAACAATGAGCAGTTCTTC
TRBV24-1,TRBD1,15,TRBJ2-5,NA,CATSGNGTGQETQYF,TGTGCCACCAGTGGTAACGGGACAGGGCAAGAGACCCAGTACTTC
TRBV19,NA,15,TRBJ1-5,NA,CASSTEGFSNQPQHF,TGTGCCAGTAGTACCGAGGGGTTTAGCAATCAGCCCCAGCATTTT
TRBV20-1,TRBD2,16,TRBJ2-7,NA,CSVAFLRTSVSYEQYF,TGCAGTGTCGCTTTCCTTCGGACTAGCGTCTCCTACGAGCAGTACTTC
TRBV20-1,NA,11,TRBJ2-5,once,CSASLQETQYF,TGCAGTGCTAGCCTTCAAGAGACCCAGTACTTC
TRBV3-1,NA,12,TRBJ2-7,NA,CASSTRVGEQYF,TGTGCCAGCAGCACCAGGGTGGGCGAGCAGTACTTC
TRBV11-1,NA,14,TRBJ2-7,NA,CASGGGQAIYEQYF,TGTGCCAGCGGGGGGGGACAGGCGATCTACGAGCAGTACTTC
TRBV12-3/TRBV12-4,NA,16,TRBJ1-2,NA,CASSRFQGSTAYGYTF,TGTGCCAGCAGTCGATTTCAAGGGAGTACAGCTTACGGCTACACCTTC
TRBV4-2,NA,18,TRBJ2-1,NA,CASSQDRPPSQRDNEQFF,TGTGCCAGCAGCCAAGATCGGCCCCCGTCGCAGCGGGACAATGAGCAGTTCTTC
TRBV29-1,TRBD2,14,TRBJ2-3,few,CSVASGGGVDTQYF,TGCAGCGTGGCCAGCGGGGGAGGAGTAGATACGCAGTATTTT
TRBV6-4,TRBD1,15,TRBJ2-5,once,CASSDTGGGGETQYF,TGTGCCAGCAGTGACACAGGGGGAGGAGGAGAGACCCAGTACTTC
TRBV19,NA,14,TRBJ2-3,NA,CASSKPLSTDTQYF,TGTGCCAGTAGTAAGCCGCTTAGCACAGATACGCAGTATTTT
TRBV7-2,TRBD1,16,TRBJ2-5,NA,CASSVPTGRGQETQYF,TGTGCCAGCAGCGTGCCGACAGGGAGAGGCCAAGAGACCCAGTACTTC
TRBV15,NA,14,TRBJ2-7,NA,CATSRGDTRYEQYF,TGTGCCACCAGCAGAGGGGACACCCGTTACGAGCAGTACTTC
TRBV7-8,TRBD1,17,TRBJ2-6,NA,CASSLRQGVWGANVLTF,TGTGCCAGCAGCTTGAGACAGGGGGTTTGGGGGGCCAACGTCCTGACTTTC
TRBV7-9,NA,14,TRBJ1-4,once,CASTSTTGFEKLFF,TGTGCCAGCACCTCAACCACGGGGTTTGAAAAACTGTTTTTT